The entry that follows covers one T cell receptor beta chain sequence. Its antigen remains unidentified. Researchers made TCR beta libraries by using iRepertoire HTBI primers and running Arm-PCR on CDR3 regions. MiXCR, run by TCRdb on the multiplex PCR reads, gives a single entry per CDR3 protein. The sample holds 300,000 to 350,000 distinct CDR3 sequences, roughly a fifth seen once. The data belong to a study of regulatory T cells in long-lasting Graves disease. Whole-study results and caveats: Under persistent disease, TRBV28, TRBJ1-2 and TRBJ2-5 were used preferentially. Persistent patients shared more public clonotypes (around 3,000) than new patients (about 930).

The time point: persistent/refractory GD, antithyroid drugs over 5 years with positive TRAb. Making the TCR library involved RNA that had been extracted from PBMCs. By American Thyroid Association guidelines, Graves' disease was diagnosed in the cohort. The CDR3 sequence is 17 residues long. V lost 0 bases and J lost 2, with 15 bases in between. CDR1 is LGHDT and CDR2 is YNNKEL in the germline V gene (reference sequence). J is TRBJ2-3 and V is TRBV3-1, with D perhaps TRBD2 (5 bases). The TCR sequence derives from a female donor with Graves disease. Sequenced here: peripheral blood mononuclear cells (PBMCs), sampled when the disease was refractory, from a patient treated with antithyroid drugs. The CDR3 protein is CASSQDSSGLLTDTQYF. CDR3 sequence (DNA): TGTGCCAGCAGCCAAGATTCGAGCGGCCTTCTCACAGATACGCAGTATTTT.